The 17 T cell receptor beta chains reported below all come from one sample, sequenced in a study of cytomegalovirus exposure and HLA in healthy donors. Researchers ran the PCR with 60 Vbeta and 13 Jbeta primers. The table came from immunoSEQ multiplex PCR; TCRdb's copy has only in-frame clones and leaves some out. The top ten hold approximately 15% of the sample, which has roughly 84,000 clones, 63% seen once. Sample: PBMCs. The receptor set was obtained from a woman in her 40s in good health and CMV-seropositive.

In its sample, this clone was seen a few times. The rearrangement joins TRBV5-1 to TRBJ1-1, with 7 bases fitting TRBD1. Trimming took 0 bases from V and 4 from J; bases not matched to a gene: 9. The CDR3 has 16 residues. The germline V gene has CDR1 SGHRS and CDR2 YFSETQ. Written as DNA, the CDR3 is TGCGCCAGCAGCTTGGGAGGGGGCGGGCTGGGCACTGAAGCTTTCTTT. Its translation: CASSLGGGGLGTEAFF.

The rearrangement joins TRBV7-2 to TRBJ1-5; the D is unclear. The CDR3 length is 13 residues. Germline V lookup: CDR1 SGHTA, CDR2 FQGNSA. Trimming left V 5 bases short and J 7 bases short, with 12 bases between. Written as DNA, the CDR3 is TGTGCCAGCAGCCCTAACTCGGTCCAGCCCCAGCATTTT. It translates to CASSPNSVQPQHF. Full variable domain (remainder filled in from reference TRBV7-2 and TRBJ1-5): GAGVSQSPSNKVTEKGKDVELRCDPISGHTALYWYRQSLGQGLEFLIYFQGNSAPDKSGLPSDRFSAERTGGSVSTLTIQRTQQEDSAVYLCASSPNSVQPQHFGDGTRLSIL.

The chain has TRBV6-1 and TRBJ2-7; D gene uncertain. The CDR3 is 14 residues long. The V and J ends lost 2 bases and 3 bases respectively, with 11 bases between them. Germline V gene data show CDR1 as MNHNS and CDR2 as SASEGT. Here the CDR3 reads CASSEPRVLYEQYF. CDR3 nucleotides: TGTGCCAGCAGTGAACCCCGGGTCCTCTACGAGCAGTACTTC.

The gene calls are TRBV14 and TRBJ1-5; D is perhaps TRBD1 (5 bases). CDR1 and CDR2 from the germline V gene are SGHDN and FVKESK. V gave up 0 bases and J gave up 2 bases, with 11 bases separating them. The CDR3 runs 16 residues. This chain's CDR3 is CASSQDYGGGNQPQHF. As DNA, the CDR3 is TGTGCCAGCAGCCAAGATTACGGGGGAGGCAATCAGCCCCAGCATTTT.

This clone was seen a few times. The V call is TRBV11-2, the J call TRBJ1-5, with D tentatively TRBD1 (6 bases). This CDR3 comprises 16 residues. In germline, CDR1 is SGHAT, CDR2 FQNNGV. V was clipped by 5 bases and J by 1 base, with 15 bases between them. The CDR3 loop reads CASSVQGWKSNQPQHF. The CDR3 DNA follows: TGTGCCAGCAGCGTCCAGGGGTGGAAAAGCAATCAGCCCCAGCATTTT.

The CDR3 here is CASSLAPGQGDEQFF. The CDR3 bases are TGCGCCAGCAGCCTAGCTCCGGGACAGGGAGATGAGCAGTTCTTC. J is TRBJ2-1 and V is TRBV5-1, with 9 bases fitting TRBD1. The CDR3 sequence is 15 residues long. Losses at the gene ends were 4 bases for V and 8 bases for J; bases not matched to a gene: 10. The germline V gene has CDR1 SGHRS and CDR2 YFSETQ.

The rearrangement uses TRBV7-2 and TRBJ2-3; D is possibly TRBD2 (7 bases). CDR1 and CDR2 (germline): SGHTA, FQGNSA. With 4 bases removed from V and 5 bases from J, the gap between germline ends came to 13 bases. This CDR3 is built from 14 residues. As DNA, the CDR3 is TGTGCCAGCAGCTGGGGGGGGCTGGGAGATACGCAGTATTTT. Its translation: CASSWGGLGDTQYF.

This clone was recorded a few times. The CDR3 sequence is CASSLPGRGYTF. The DNA for the CDR3 is TGTGCCAGCAGTTTACCGGGGAGGGGCTACACCTTC. This rearrangement joins TRBV28 to TRBJ1-2; no definite D call. Trimming stripped 2 bases from V and 8 bases from J, with 9 bases between. Looked up from germline, CDR1 is MDHEN and CDR2 is SYDVKM. The CDR3 has 12 residues.

This chain uses TRBV21-1 with TRBJ2-6; the DNA was not compared with TRBD1, the D call given in the table. TRBV21-1 is tagged as a pseudogene. This CDR3 is 20 amino acids long. The CDR3 DNA follows: TGTGCCAGCAGCATGGACGCCCGGACAGTTTATTTCTCTGGGGCCAACGTCCTGACTTTC. Its protein product is CASSMDARTVYFSGANVLTF.

This chain uses TRBV6-1 with TRBJ2-3; 7 bases match TRBD2. J gave up 3 bases and V 0 bases, and 6 bases lay outside the gene matches. CDR1 and CDR2 from the germline V gene are MNHNS and SASEGT. This CDR3 has 16 amino acids. The CDR3 bases are TGTGCCAGCAGTGAAGCAACTAGCGTGGCTACAGATACGCAGTATTTT. Translating gives CASSEATSVATDTQYF.

The rearrangement links TRBV27 to TRBJ1-1; no definite D call. V was shortened by 0 bases and J by 1 base, with 9 bases between the two germline ends. CDR1 MNHEY and CDR2 SMNVEV come from the germline V gene (reference sequence). CDR3 size: 15 residues. The CDR3 loop reads CASSLSITGNTEAFF. The CDR3 bases are TGTGCCAGCAGTTTATCGATAACGGGGAACACTGAAGCTTTCTTT.

This clone was seen more than once but under ten times. CDR3 DNA sequence: TGCAGCGTTGAGGCAGGGTTAGCTAACTATGGCTACACCTTC. Its protein is CSVEAGLANYGYTF. This rearrangement joins TRBV29-1 to TRBJ1-2; perhaps TRBD1 as D (5 bases). The V and J ends lost 3 bases and 0 bases respectively, with 11 bases between them. Germline V lookup: CDR1 SQVTM, CDR2 ANQGSEA. The CDR3 contains 14 residues.

There are a few counts of this clone. The chain carries TRBV18 and TRBJ1-6; D is unclear. The CDR3 extends over 16 amino acids. V was cut by 3 bases and J by 2 bases, with 11 bases left in between. The germline gives CDR1 KGHSH, CDR2 LQKENI. The CDR3 coding sequence is TGTGCCAGCTCACCGAGAACGATCACCTATAATTCACCCCTCCACTTT. Amino acid sequence: CASSPRTITYNSPLHF.

The chain couples TRBV21-1 to TRBJ2-7; TRBD1, the table's D call, was not compared with the DNA. TRBV21-1 counts as a pseudogene. There are 13 residues in the CDR3. CDR3 sequence reads: CASGGTGDYEQYF. The CDR3 coding sequence is TGTGCCAGCGGGGGGACAGGAGACTACGAGCAGTACTTC.

This clone is a singleton in its sample. The V and J genes are TRBV7-9 and TRBJ1-4; 8 bases map to TRBD1. V dropped 3 bases and J dropped 0; count of bases not matched to a gene: 3. Germline V gene lookup returns CDR1 SEHNR and CDR2 FQNEAQ (reference sequence). The CDR3 length is 16 residues. DNA for the CDR3: TGTGCCAGCAGCTTCGGACAGGGATCAACTAATGAAAAACTGTTTTTT. This encodes CASSFGQGSTNEKLFF.

This clone turned up a few times. This sequence joins TRBV7-9 and TRBJ1-1; 10 nucleotides agree with TRBD1. CDR1 is SEHNR and CDR2 is FQNEAQ in the germline V gene (reference sequence). J gave up 2 bases and V 5 bases, and 5 bases lay outside the gene matches. The CDR3 is 15 amino acids. The CDR3, as DNA: TGTGCCAGCAGCGTCCTGACAGGGGGCAACACTGAAGCTTTCTTT. This translates into CASSVLTGGNTEAFF.

Points on this clone: Other DNA sequences within the sample encode an identical CDR3. V gene TRBV5-1 combines with J gene TRBJ2-7; 10 bases align to TRBD1. Germline CDR1 and CDR2: SGHRS and YFSETQ. This CDR3 comprises 14 residues. Germline trimming cut 4 bases from V and 4 bases from J; bases unmatched to any gene: 5. The CDR3 spells CASSLGTGAYEQYF. CDR3 nucleotides: TGCGCCAGCAGCCTAGGGACAGGGGCTTACGAGCAGTACTTC. Drawing the rest from reference TRBV5-1 and TRBJ2-7, the complete variable domain is KAGVTQTPRYLIKTRGQQVTLSCSPISGHRSVSWYQQTPGQGLQFLFEYFSETQRNKGNFPGRFSGRQFSNSRSEMNVSTLELGDSALYLCASSLGTGAYEQYFGPGTRLTVT.